These T cell receptor beta chains were read from a single sample in a study of early T cells in non-severe SARS-CoV-2 infection. Using its own MiXCR run on the 5' RACE reads, TCRdb lists one record per CDR3 protein. The sample contains fewer than 100,000 distinct CDR3 sequences, approximately 10% of which appear only once. The sequenced sample consisted of whole blood. These receptors were taken from an adult who was a healthcare worker with PCR-confirmed SARS-CoV-2 infection or an uninfected control (not recorded which). Both conserved end residues are part of each CDR3. A D gene is named only where the DNA matches it firmly. Rows give clone size only sometimes, using once, few, many, or a class for an expanded clone.

d_gene	abundance	v_gene	j_gene	CDR3aa	CDR3nt
TRBD2	.	TRBV7-3	TRBJ2-3	CASSFKAGGTTDTQYF	TGTGCCAGCAGCTTTAAAGCGGGAGGGACCACAGATACGCAGTATTTT
.	.	TRBV6-2/TRBV6-3	TRBJ2-7	CASRGLNRGPSYEQYF	TGTGCCAGCAGGGGACTCAACAGGGGCCCCTCCTACGAGCAGTACTTC
TRBD1	few	TRBV5-5	TRBJ1-4	CASSFGWDRGNEKLFF	TGTGCCAGCAGCTTTGGATGGGACAGGGGAAATGAAAAACTGTTTTTT
TRBD1	.	TRBV12-3/TRBV12-4	TRBJ1-4	CASRLQGSNEKLFF	TGTGCCAGCAGGTTACAGGGGTCTAATGAAAAACTGTTTTTT
.	few	TRBV7-8	TRBJ1-1	CASSLALSPDGTEAFF	TGTGCCAGCAGCTTAGCGTTGTCGCCTGATGGGACTGAAGCTTTCTTT
.	many	TRBV7-8	TRBJ1-1	CASTHSGGGEAFF	TGTGCCAGCACCCACTCGGGAGGGGGGGAAGCTTTCTTT
.	few	TRBV5-1	TRBJ2-3	CASSWRVTDTQYF	TGCGCCAGCAGCTGGAGGGTCACAGATACGCAGTATTTT
TRBD2	many	TRBV9	TRBJ2-3	CASSVVSSSGAPDTQYF	TGTGCCAGCAGCGTAGTCAGCTCTAGCGGAGCCCCAGATACGCAGTATTTT
.	many	TRBV3-1	TRBJ2-5	CASSDWGSQETQYF	TGTGCCAGCAGCGACTGGGGGTCTCAAGAGACCCAGTACTTC
TRBD1	once	TRBV15	TRBJ1-3	CATSRGEDRRLNTIYF	TGTGCCACCAGCAGAGGCGAGGACAGGAGATTAAACACCATATATTTT
TRBD2	many	TRBV2	TRBJ2-3	CASMVGRSKSDTQYF	TGTGCCAGCATGGTCGGGAGGTCAAAGTCAGATACGCAGTATTTT
.	many	TRBV5-1	TRBJ2-7	CASSGPGAEAYEQYF	TGCGCCAGCAGCGGGCCAGGGGCCGAAGCCTACGAGCAGTACTTC
.	.	TRBV7-2	TRBJ2-7	CASSSWGGQAYEQYF	TGTGCCAGCAGCTCGTGGGGGGGGCAGGCCTACGAGCAGTACTTC
.	once	TRBV7-9	TRBJ1-5	CARYQPQHF	TGTGCCAGATATCAGCCCCAGCATTTT
TRBD2	many	TRBV6-2/TRBV6-3	TRBJ2-7	CATLVPPGLAGGYEQYF	TGTGCCACCCTCGTTCCCCCTGGACTAGCGGGGGGCTACGAGCAGTACTTC
TRBD1	many	TRBV15	TRBJ1-5	CATSVRRGRNQPQHF	TGTGCCACCAGCGTCCGCAGGGGGCGAAATCAGCCCCAGCATTTT
.	few	TRBV7-2	TRBJ1-1	CASSLSQGSGTEAFF	TGTGCCAGCAGCTTGTCACAGGGTTCGGGCACTGAAGCTTTCTTT
.	.	TRBV7-8	TRBJ1-1	CASRPYGVGVNTEAFF	TGTGCCAGCAGACCTTACGGGGTGGGGGTGAACACTGAAGCTTTCTTT
.	few	TRBV20-1	TRBJ1-2	CSAPTGRAFYTF	TGCAGTGCTCCTACGGGACGGGCTTTCTACACCTTC
.	many	TRBV2	TRBJ1-5	CASTIRVDQPQHF	TGTGCCAGCACGATCAGGGTGGATCAGCCCCAGCATTTT
.	.	TRBV7-2	TRBJ1-2	CASSPSGYGYTF	TGTGCCAGCAGCCCATCGGGCTATGGCTACACCTTC
TRBD2	many	TRBV3-1	TRBJ2-5	CASSPGRLRGGLETQYF	TGTGCCAGCAGCCCCGGGAGATTGCGGGGGGGCCTCGAGACCCAGTACTTC
.	.	TRBV7-9	TRBJ2-1	CASSLGLATEQFF	TGTGCCAGCAGCTTGGGCCTAGCGACTGAGCAGTTCTTC
TRBD2	many	TRBV5-1	TRBJ2-3	CASSQGLGVQDTQYF	TGCGCCAGCAGCCAAGGACTAGGGGTGCAAGATACGCAGTATTTT
.	many	TRBV12-3/TRBV12-4	TRBJ1-5	CASTWRAGTLNQPQHF	TGTGCCAGCACCTGGCGGGCAGGGACCTTAAATCAGCCCCAGCATTTT
TRBD2	.	TRBV6-6	TRBJ2-3	CASSYPRSGGATDTQYF	TGTGCCAGCAGTTACCCCCGTAGCGGGGGAGCCACAGATACGCAGTATTTT
TRBD2	.	TRBV7-9	TRBJ2-3	CASSLGVTSGGAADTQYF	TGTGCCAGCAGCTTAGGTGTGACTAGCGGGGGGGCCGCAGATACGCAGTATTTT
.	many	TRBV21-1	TRBJ1-3	CASSKVCVSGNTIYF	TGTGCCAGCAGCAAAGTATGTGTCTCTGGAAACACCATATATTTT
.	few	TRBV19	TRBJ2-2	CASHNRAAGELFF	TGTGCCAGTCATAACAGGGCTGCCGGGGAGCTGTTTTTT
.	.	TRBV29-1	TRBJ1-3	CSAKRAVGNTIYF	TGCAGCGCGAAAAGAGCGGTTGGAAACACCATATATTTT
.	large	TRBV5-4	TRBJ2-7	CASSFYHVPEQYF	TGTGCCAGCAGCTTCTACCATGTCCCCGAGCAGTACTTC
TRBD1	few	TRBV20-1	TRBJ2-2	CSAPADRGPSNTGELFF	TGCAGTGCTCCCGCGGACAGGGGACCGTCGAACACCGGGGAGCTGTTTTTT
.	few	TRBV27	TRBJ2-7	CASTRDWSSYEQYF	TGTGCCAGCACTCGAGACTGGAGCTCCTACGAGCAGTACTTC
.	.	TRBV29-1	TRBJ1-1	CSVEEATEAFF	TGCAGCGTTGAAGAGGCCACTGAAGCTTTCTTT
.	.	TRBV29-1	TRBJ2-7	CSVVGGVLYEQYF	TGCAGCGTTGTCGGAGGGGTCCTCTACGAGCAGTACTTC
.	.	TRBV12-5	TRBJ2-1	CASGLPYFPQFF	TGTGCTAGTGGTTTACCCTACTTCCCTCAGTTCTTC
.	few	TRBV5-1	TRBJ2-7	CASSLGADFTYEQYF	TGCGCCAGCAGCTTGGGTGCGGACTTCACCTACGAGCAGTACTTC
TRBD2	medium-sized	TRBV4-1	TRBJ2-1	CASRDLGGGSSYNEQFF	TGCGCCAGCAGGGACTTGGGGGGAGGGAGCTCCTACAATGAGCAGTTCTTC
.	many	TRBV7-9	TRBJ1-6	CASSPPGDSPLHF	TGTGCCAGCAGCCCCCCGGGTGATTCACCCCTCCACTTT
.	many	TRBV2	TRBJ1-2	CASSERTVRGYTF	TGTGCCAGCAGTGAAAGGACAGTGAGGGGCTACACCTTC
TRBD1	.	TRBV30	TRBJ2-2	CAWSVLQGVGELFF	TGTGCCTGGAGTGTACTTCAGGGGGTCGGGGAGCTGTTTTTT